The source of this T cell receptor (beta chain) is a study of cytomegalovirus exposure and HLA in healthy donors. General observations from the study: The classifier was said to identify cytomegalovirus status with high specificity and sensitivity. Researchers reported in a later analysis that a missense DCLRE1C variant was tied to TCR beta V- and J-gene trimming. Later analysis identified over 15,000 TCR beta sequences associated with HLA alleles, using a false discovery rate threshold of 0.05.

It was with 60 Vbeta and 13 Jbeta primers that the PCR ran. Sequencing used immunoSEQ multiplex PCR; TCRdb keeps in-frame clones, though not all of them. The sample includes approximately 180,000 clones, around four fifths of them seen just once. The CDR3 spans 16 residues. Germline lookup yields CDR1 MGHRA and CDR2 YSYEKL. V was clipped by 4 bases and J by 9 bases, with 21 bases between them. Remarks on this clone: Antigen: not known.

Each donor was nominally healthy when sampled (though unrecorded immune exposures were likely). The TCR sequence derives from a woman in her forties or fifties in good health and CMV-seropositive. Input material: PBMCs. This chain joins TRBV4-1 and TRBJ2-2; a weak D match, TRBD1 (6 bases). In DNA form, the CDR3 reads TGCGCCAGCAGCCCGCATCCGGCAGGGGTGAATCGGGAGCTGTTTTTT. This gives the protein CASSPHPAGVNRELFF.